A selection of T cell receptor beta chains follows, all from one sample in a study. TCRdb redid the calling of the 5' RACE reads with MiXCR, one entry per CDR3 protein. The table lists 55,000 to 80,000 distinct CDR3 sequences, roughly 23% of them singletons, with 2.9% in the top ten. The specimen sequenced was memory CD4+ T cells sorted from a lymph node. Every receptor here comes from a female donor with breast cancer. The CDR3 runs from the conserved cysteine through the conserved F or W. A D gene is named only where the DNA matches it firmly. A clone size is listed for some rows: how often the clone was seen (once, few, many), or a class if it is expanded.

v_gene: TRBV20-1; abundance: -; d_gene: -; j_gene: TRBJ2-7; CDR3aa: CSARDSGAFEQYF; CDR3nt: TGCAGTGCTAGAGATTCTGGGGCCTTCGAGCAGTACTTC
v_gene: TRBV9; abundance: few; d_gene: -; j_gene: TRBJ2-5; CDR3aa: CASSRRGGIETQYF; CDR3nt: TGTGCCAGCAGCAGACGAGGAGGGATAGAGACCCAGTACTTC
v_gene: TRBV30; abundance: -; d_gene: -; j_gene: TRBJ1-1; CDR3aa: CAWSNTNTEAFF; CDR3nt: TGTGCCTGGAGTAACACAAACACTGAAGCTTTCTTT
v_gene: TRBV20-1; abundance: -; d_gene: -; j_gene: TRBJ2-7; CDR3aa: CSALDQGGRGSSYEQYF; CDR3nt: TGCAGTGCCTTGGACCAGGGCGGGCGGGGAAGCTCCTACGAGCAGTACTTC
v_gene: TRBV11-3; abundance: -; d_gene: -; j_gene: TRBJ1-5; CDR3aa: CASSPTFNSNQPQHF; CDR3nt: TGTGCCAGCAGCCCTACTTTTAATAGCAATCAGCCCCAGCATTTT
v_gene: TRBV9; abundance: -; d_gene: -; j_gene: TRBJ2-3; CDR3aa: CASSVLADYTDTQYF; CDR3nt: TGTGCCAGCAGCGTTCTGGCGGACTACACAGATACGCAGTATTTT
v_gene: TRBV7-2; abundance: -; d_gene: -; j_gene: TRBJ2-5; CDR3aa: CASSLRGIVEETQYF; CDR3nt: TGTGCCAGCAGCCTAAGGGGTATAGTAGAAGAGACCCAGTACTTC
v_gene: TRBV6-1; abundance: few; d_gene: -; j_gene: TRBJ1-5; CDR3aa: CASSERVGLQPQHF; CDR3nt: TGTGCCAGCAGTGAAAGGGTGGGGTTACAGCCCCAGCATTTT
v_gene: TRBV5-6; abundance: once; d_gene: TRBD1; j_gene: TRBJ1-1; CDR3aa: CAGIRTGRSEAFF; CDR3nt: TGTGCCGGTATTCGGACAGGTCGCTCTGAAGCTTTCTTT
v_gene: TRBV15; abundance: -; d_gene: -; j_gene: TRBJ1-4; CDR3aa: CATSGWGESEKLFF; CDR3nt: TGTGCCACCTCCGGATGGGGGGAAAGCGAAAAACTGTTTTTT
v_gene: TRBV28; abundance: few; d_gene: TRBD2; j_gene: TRBJ2-1; CDR3aa: CASSETSGSFGEQFF; CDR3nt: TGTGCCAGCAGTGAGACTAGCGGGAGTTTCGGTGAGCAGTTCTTC
v_gene: TRBV6-2/TRBV6-3; abundance: many; d_gene: -; j_gene: TRBJ1-3; CDR3aa: CASSWTGNTIYF; CDR3nt: TGTGCCAGCAGTTGGACAGGAAACACCATATATTTT
v_gene: TRBV24-1; abundance: -; d_gene: -; j_gene: TRBJ2-7; CDR3aa: CATRGYEQYF; CDR3nt: TGTGCCACCCGAGGCTACGAGCAGTACTTC
v_gene: TRBV6-1; abundance: many; d_gene: -; j_gene: TRBJ1-2; CDR3aa: CASSERQSWGYTF; CDR3nt: TGTGCCAGCAGTGAAAGACAGTCTTGGGGCTACACCTTC
v_gene: TRBV20-1; abundance: few; d_gene: -; j_gene: TRBJ1-1; CDR3aa: CSATPGPVSEAFF; CDR3nt: TGCAGTGCTACCCCGGGCCCGGTCTCAGAAGCTTTCTTT
v_gene: TRBV20-1; abundance: -; d_gene: -; j_gene: TRBJ1-1; CDR3aa: CSAYKPGAGNTEAFF; CDR3nt: TGCAGTGCTTATAAACCGGGGGCCGGGAACACTGAAGCTTTCTTT
v_gene: TRBV7-2; abundance: -; d_gene: TRBD1; j_gene: TRBJ2-2; CDR3aa: CASSSERTGGTGELFF; CDR3nt: TGTGCCAGCAGCTCAGAAAGGACAGGGGGGACCGGGGAGCTGTTTTTT
v_gene: TRBV6-1; abundance: few; d_gene: -; j_gene: TRBJ2-5; CDR3aa: CASSVQGEKETQYF; CDR3nt: TGTGCCAGCAGTGTACAGGGAGAGAAGGAGACCCAGTACTTC
v_gene: TRBV11-2; abundance: -; d_gene: -; j_gene: TRBJ2-1; CDR3aa: CASSLDGGTGNEQFF; CDR3nt: TGTGCCAGCAGCCTAGATGGGGGTACAGGTAATGAGCAGTTCTTC
v_gene: TRBV5-1; abundance: many; d_gene: TRBD1; j_gene: TRBJ1-4; CDR3aa: CASSDGQGNEKLFF; CDR3nt: TGCGCCAGCAGCGACGGACAGGGCAATGAAAAACTGTTTTTT
v_gene: TRBV28; abundance: -; d_gene: -; j_gene: TRBJ2-2; CDR3aa: CASGRDLTTGELFF; CDR3nt: TGTGCCAGCGGAAGGGACTTAACCACCGGGGAGCTGTTTTTT
v_gene: TRBV6-1; abundance: once; d_gene: -; j_gene: TRBJ2-7; CDR3aa: CASSEAWTVYEQYF; CDR3nt: TGTGCCAGCAGTGAAGCCTGGACGGTCTACGAGCAGTACTTC
v_gene: TRBV4-3; abundance: -; d_gene: TRBD1; j_gene: TRBJ2-7; CDR3aa: CASSQGSGTGYEQYF; CDR3nt: TGCGCCAGCAGCCAGGGCTCCGGGACAGGATACGAGCAGTACTTC
v_gene: TRBV2; abundance: many; d_gene: TRBD2; j_gene: TRBJ2-1; CDR3aa: CASASSGSTDEQFF; CDR3nt: TGTGCCAGCGCTTCTAGCGGTTCCACGGATGAGCAGTTCTTC
v_gene: TRBV20-1; abundance: few; d_gene: -; j_gene: TRBJ2-3; CDR3aa: CSAVYLADTQYF; CDR3nt: TGCAGTGCTGTGTATTTAGCAGATACGCAGTATTTT
v_gene: TRBV7-2; abundance: -; d_gene: -; j_gene: TRBJ1-1; CDR3aa: CASSLEGGPRVAEAFF; CDR3nt: TGTGCCAGCAGCTTAGAGGGGGGCCCACGAGTAGCTGAAGCTTTCTTT
v_gene: TRBV5-8; abundance: -; d_gene: TRBD2; j_gene: TRBJ2-1; CDR3aa: CASSREGGSRNEQFF; CDR3nt: TGTGCCAGCAGCCGTGAAGGCGGGAGCCGCAATGAGCAGTTCTTC
v_gene: TRBV6-2/TRBV6-3; abundance: -; d_gene: -; j_gene: TRBJ2-7; CDR3aa: CASSYHNPPSSYEQYF; CDR3nt: TGTGCCAGCAGTTACCATAACCCCCCGAGCTCCTACGAGCAGTACTTC
v_gene: TRBV7-2; abundance: -; d_gene: -; j_gene: TRBJ2-5; CDR3aa: CASSPDGGLGETQYF; CDR3nt: TGTGCCAGCAGCCCCGACGGGGGGCTAGGGGAGACCCAGTACTTC
v_gene: TRBV7-3; abundance: few; d_gene: -; j_gene: TRBJ2-5; CDR3aa: CASSPGAEETQYF; CDR3nt: TGTGCCAGCAGCCCCGGCGCAGAAGAGACCCAGTACTTC
v_gene: TRBV5-1; abundance: few; d_gene: -; j_gene: TRBJ1-1; CDR3aa: CASSLGTMNTEAFF; CDR3nt: TGCGCCAGCAGCCTAGGGACGATGAACACTGAAGCTTTCTTT
v_gene: TRBV7-7; abundance: few; d_gene: TRBD2; j_gene: TRBJ2-5; CDR3aa: CASSLSGTSLETQYF; CDR3nt: TGTGCTAGCAGCTTGTCCGGGACTAGTCTGGAGACCCAGTACTTC
v_gene: TRBV7-6; abundance: many; d_gene: -; j_gene: TRBJ2-1; CDR3aa: CASSLEVEDNNEQFF; CDR3nt: TGTGCCAGCAGCTTAGAGGTTGAAGACAACAATGAGCAGTTCTTC
v_gene: TRBV20-1; abundance: few; d_gene: -; j_gene: TRBJ2-5; CDR3aa: CSASISRTFKETQYF; CDR3nt: TGCAGTGCTAGTATTTCAAGGACCTTCAAAGAGACCCAGTACTTC
v_gene: TRBV12-3/TRBV12-4; abundance: many; d_gene: -; j_gene: TRBJ1-1; CDR3aa: CASTIGLLGNTEAFF; CDR3nt: TGTGCCAGCACGATTGGGCTACTAGGGAACACTGAAGCTTTCTTT
v_gene: TRBV20-1; abundance: few; d_gene: -; j_gene: TRBJ1-5; CDR3aa: CSAKGRFDQPQHF; CDR3nt: TGCAGTGCTAAAGGACGTTTCGATCAGCCCCAGCATTTT
v_gene: TRBV7-6; abundance: many; d_gene: -; j_gene: TRBJ2-1; CDR3aa: CASSLFGTRTTHNEQFF; CDR3nt: TGTGCCAGCAGCTTATTCGGTACAAGGACAACACACAATGAGCAGTTCTTC
v_gene: TRBV18; abundance: -; d_gene: -; j_gene: TRBJ2-7; CDR3aa: CASSPGTTSYEQYF; CDR3nt: TGTGCCAGCTCGCCCGGGACAACATCCTACGAGCAGTACTTC
v_gene: TRBV6-6; abundance: many; d_gene: -; j_gene: TRBJ1-1; CDR3aa: CASSSSGVGAEAFF; CDR3nt: TGTGCCAGCAGTTCCTCAGGGGTGGGGGCTGAAGCTTTCTTT
v_gene: TRBV5-1; abundance: -; d_gene: TRBD1; j_gene: TRBJ2-1; CDR3aa: CASSRTGQGNEQFF; CDR3nt: TGCGCCAGCTCACGGACAGGGCAGGGCAATGAGCAGTTCTTC
v_gene: TRBV7-9; abundance: many; d_gene: -; j_gene: TRBJ1-1; CDR3aa: CASSFEQNTEAFF; CDR3nt: TGTGCCAGCAGCTTTGAACAGAACACTGAAGCTTTCTTT
v_gene: TRBV6-5; abundance: -; d_gene: -; j_gene: TRBJ2-7; CDR3aa: CASTREGSYEQYF; CDR3nt: TGTGCCAGCACCCGCGAGGGGTCCTACGAGCAGTACTTC
v_gene: TRBV4-3; abundance: medium-sized; d_gene: TRBD2; j_gene: TRBJ2-3; CDR3aa: CAKQWASGGSTDTQYF; CDR3nt: TGCGCCAAGCAGTGGGCTAGCGGGGGGAGCACAGATACGCAGTATTTT
v_gene: TRBV20-1; abundance: few; d_gene: -; j_gene: TRBJ1-5; CDR3aa: CSASPSGGYQPQHF; CDR3nt: TGCAGTGCTAGCCCGTCCGGAGGGTATCAGCCCCAGCATTTT
v_gene: TRBV18; abundance: many; d_gene: TRBD1; j_gene: TRBJ2-7; CDR3aa: CASSVDRAYEQYF; CDR3nt: TGTGCCAGCTCGGTGGACAGGGCCTACGAGCAGTACTTC
v_gene: TRBV19; abundance: few; d_gene: -; j_gene: TRBJ1-1; CDR3aa: CASSVQKGNTEAFF; CDR3nt: TGTGCCAGTAGTGTGCAGAAGGGGAACACTGAAGCTTTCTTT
v_gene: TRBV28; abundance: -; d_gene: -; j_gene: TRBJ2-5; CDR3aa: CASSQRVETQYF; CDR3nt: TGTGCCAGCAGTCAGCGGGTTGAGACCCAGTACTTC
v_gene: TRBV24-1; abundance: few; d_gene: TRBD2; j_gene: TRBJ2-3; CDR3aa: CATRGAGGTDTQYF; CDR3nt: TGTGCCACCAGGGGGGCGGGAGGTACAGATACGCAGTATTTT
v_gene: TRBV11-2; abundance: few; d_gene: TRBD1; j_gene: TRBJ2-4; CDR3aa: CASSPGDRSIQYF; CDR3nt: TGTGCCAGCAGCCCCGGGGACAGAAGCATTCAGTACTTC
v_gene: TRBV5-1; abundance: few; d_gene: TRBD1; j_gene: TRBJ1-4; CDR3aa: CASSFGSPGQPNEKLFF; CDR3nt: TGCGCCAGCAGTTTTGGGTCTCCGGGACAGCCTAATGAAAAACTGTTTTTT
v_gene: TRBV7-9; abundance: many; d_gene: TRBD1; j_gene: TRBJ2-3; CDR3aa: CASSLARDSYTDTQYF; CDR3nt: TGTGCCAGCAGCTTAGCCCGGGACAGTTACACAGATACGCAGTATTTT
v_gene: TRBV20-1; abundance: -; d_gene: TRBD1; j_gene: TRBJ2-5; CDR3aa: CSAQAQGAKSETQYF; CDR3nt: TGCAGTGCCCAGGCCCAGGGGGCCAAATCAGAGACCCAGTACTTC
v_gene: TRBV4-1; abundance: few; d_gene: TRBD2; j_gene: TRBJ2-1; CDR3aa: CASSHSRLARSSYNEQFF; CDR3nt: TGCGCCAGCAGCCATTCCCGACTAGCTCGGAGCTCCTACAATGAGCAGTTCTTC
v_gene: TRBV29-1; abundance: many; d_gene: -; j_gene: TRBJ1-2; CDR3aa: CSVARGDYGYTF; CDR3nt: TGCAGCGTTGCTAGGGGCGACTATGGCTACACCTTC